Here is one TCR beta chain with its context. Antigen unknown. This sample stems from a study of response to subunit inactivated influenza vaccine. Using its own MiXCR run on the RT-PCR reads, TCRdb lists one record per CDR3 protein. Of about 540,000 distinct CDR3 sequences in the sample, 13% to 15% were seen once. The CDR3 totals 13 residues. Between the trimmed V and J ends, which lost 5 bases and 5 bases, there was a span of 12 bases. Germline CDR1 SGHAT, CDR2 FQNNGV. Whole-study results and caveats: The authors offered the suggestion that each seasonal influenza vaccination recruits few new T cells.

This chain links TRBV11-2 with TRBJ2-5; D might be TRBD2 (6 bases). The TCR sequence derives from a man aged 45-65 years who received an inactivated influenza vaccine. The sample consisted of PBMCs from blood, taken less than 13 days after vaccination. For the CDR3, the DNA is TGTGCCAGCAGCCGACACGCGGGGGAGACCCAGTACTTC. Translating gives CASSRHAGETQYF.